These 14 T cell receptor beta chains share one sample of origin, sequenced in a study of metastatic and nonmetastatic thyroid tumors. TCRdb re-clonotyped the PCR reads through MiXCR. The sample shows roughly 39,000 clones, approximately 51% of them seen only once. Prior to thyroid surgery, none of the patients had received any treatment. Input material: tumor tissue. The source is a male donor with papillary thyroid cancer or a benign thyroid nodule (not recorded which). Some clones in this sample may be carry-over from other donors' samples.

This clone came up a few times. The V and J genes are TRBV2 and TRBJ1-3; D ambiguous. The CDR3 has 13 amino acids. V shed 4 bases and J shed 3 bases, with 7 bases lying between them. Germline CDR1 SNHLY, CDR2 FYNNEI. As DNA, the CDR3 is TGTGCCAGCAGTGTCGGGGTTGGAAACACCATATATTTT. Translation: CASSVGVGNTIYF.

CDR3 amino acids: CASSDESWETGYEQYF. The CDR3 nucleotides are TGTGCCAGCAGTGATGAATCGTGGGAGACGGGTTACGAGCAGTACTTC. The chain employs TRBV6-1 and TRBJ2-7; D is possibly TRBD2 (5 bases). The germline gives CDR1 MNHNS, CDR2 SASEGT. The length of the CDR3 is 16 residues. The V and J ends lost 3 bases and 4 bases respectively, with 19 bases between them.

A few counts support this clone. This chain links TRBV20-1 with TRBJ1-2; D may be TRBD1 (6 bases). CDR1 is DFQATT and CDR2 is SNEGSKA in the germline V gene (reference sequence). The V end lost 3 bases, the J end lost 5 bases, and 16 bases lay between the germline ends. The CDR3 is 14 amino acids. CDR3 region: CSASFRTDAYGYTF. The CDR3 DNA reads as TGCAGTGCTAGTTTTCGGACAGATGCTTATGGCTACACCTTC.

The chain recombines TRBV2 with TRBJ2-7; the match to TRBD1 covers 9 bases. Per germline, CDR1 SNHLY and CDR2 FYNNEI. This CDR3 contains 14 residues. Trimming cost V 2 bases and J 2 bases; bases outside gene matches: 1. The CDR3 sequence: CASSEWTGAYEQYF. Written as DNA, the CDR3 is TGTGCCAGCAGTGAATGGACAGGGGCCTACGAGCAGTACTTC.

By frequency in the sample, this clone is medium-sized. The chain has TRBV7-3 and TRBJ2-4; no reliable D call. V was trimmed by 4 bases and J by 0 bases, leaving 7 bases between them. This CDR3 is 14 amino acids long. Germline-derived CDR1 and CDR2 are SGHTA and FQGTGA. DNA of the CDR3: TGTGCCAGCAGCTCCACGTTAGCCAAAAACATTCAGTACTTC. It yields the protein CASSSTLAKNIQYF. The variable domain in full, completed from reference TRBV7-3 and TRBJ2-4, reads GAGVSQTPSNKVTEKGKYVELRCDPISGHTALYWYRQSLGQGPEFLIYFQGTGAADDSGLPNDRFFAVRPEGSVSTLKIQRTERGDSAVYLCASSSTLAKNIQYFGAGTRLSVL.

The chain joins TRBV27 to TRBJ2-6, with D unresolved. Germline V gives CDR1 MNHEY, CDR2 SMNVEV (reference sequence). Trimming took 5 bases from V and 2 from J, leaving 13 bases between them. The CDR3 is 16 residues long. The chain's CDR3 is CASSLWPPAGANVLTF. The DNA for the CDR3 is TGTGCCAGCAGTCTCTGGCCCCCCGCTGGGGCCAACGTCCTGACTTTC.

The V gene is TRBV12-3 or TRBV12-4, the J gene TRBJ2-3; 13 bases fit TRBD2. This CDR3 comprises 15 residues. With 3 bases clipped from V and 5 bases from J, the junction kept 2 bases outside the gene matches. The CDR3 DNA follows: TGTGCCAGCAGTTTTAGACTAGCGGGAGGAGATACGCAGTATTTT. Protein sequence: CASSFRLAGGDTQYF.

The rearrangement uses TRBV20-1 and TRBJ1-1, with D possibly TRBD1 on 6 matching bases. The CDR3 spans 14 residues. Germline V gene data show CDR1 as DFQATT and CDR2 as SNEGSKA (reference sequence). Between the trimmed V and J ends, which lost 4 bases and 1 base, there was a span of 13 bases. The CDR3 sequence is CSANKQGANTEAFF. In DNA form, the CDR3 reads TGCAGTGCTAATAAACAGGGAGCGAACACTGAAGCTTTCTTT.

This clone was picked up one time. The V gene is TRBV20-1, the J gene TRBJ2-7; 8 nucleotides match TRBD2. With V trimmed by 4 bases and J by 2 bases, 10 bases remained unmatched. Germline CDR1 and CDR2: DFQATT and SNEGSKA (reference sequence). The CDR3 runs 15 residues. In DNA, the CDR3 is TGCAGTGCTACAACCAGCGGGAGTGCGACCTACGAGCAGTACTTC. Amino acid sequence: CSATTSGSATYEQYF.

The chain has TRBV5-6 and TRBJ2-2; 9 bases line up with TRBD1. CDR3 size: 16 residues. The junction had 10 bases not matched to a gene; V was cut back by 4 bases and J by 6 bases. CDR1 and CDR2 (germline): SGHDT, YYEEEE. The CDR3 sequence: CASSPSGDREAGELFF. The CDR3 DNA reads as TGTGCCAGCAGCCCCTCCGGGGACAGGGAAGCCGGGGAGCTGTTTTTT.

This sequence joins TRBV5-6 and TRBJ1-2; possible D gene TRBD1, 5 bases. Germline V CDR1 and CDR2: SGHDT, YYEEEE. CDR3 size: 16 residues. Trimming took off 6 bases at V and 0 bases at J, with 18 bases between the two ends. CDR3 DNA sequence: TGTGCCAGCACCAGGGACCCCGAAAGCCCTAACTATGGCTACACCTTC. It encodes CASTRDPESPNYGYTF. Variable domain in full (rest from reference TRBV5-6 and TRBJ1-2): DAGVTQSPTHLIKTRGQQVTLRCSPKSGHDTVSWYQQALGQGPQFIFQYYEEEERQRGNFPDRFSGHQFPNYSSELNVNALLLGDSALYLCASTRDPESPNYGYTFGSGTRLTVV.

The V and J genes are TRBV11-2 and TRBJ2-2, with 8 bases lining up with TRBD2. V dropped 3 bases and J dropped 5; count of bases not matched to a gene: 8. Germline V gene data show CDR1 as SGHAT and CDR2 as FQNNGV. The CDR3 has 16 amino acids. This CDR3 reads CASSFRSGRRTGELFF. CDR3 DNA sequence: TGTGCCAGCAGCTTTCGGAGCGGGAGAAGAACCGGGGAGCTGTTTTTT.

This clone showed up just a few times. The chain uses TRBV12-3 or TRBV12-4 and TRBJ1-2, with 8 bases matching TRBD1. With 3 bases clipped from V and 7 bases from J, the junction kept 7 bases outside the gene matches. The CDR3 totals 14 residues. CDR3 coding DNA: TGTGCCAGCAGTTTCTCAGGGGGCTGGGTTGGCTACACCTTC. This gives the protein CASSFSGGWVGYTF.

In its sample, this clone ranks as large. The genes are TRBV20-1 and TRBJ2-1; D remains ambiguous. V gave up 6 bases and J gave up 8 bases, with 11 bases separating them. The CDR3 sequence is 11 residues long. In germline, CDR1 is DFQATT, CDR2 SNEGSKA (reference sequence). CDR3 in DNA: TGCAGTGCCCCTCGTCCGTATGAGCAGTTCTTC. Its protein is CSAPRPYEQFF.